This T cell receptor (beta chain) was retrieved from a study of cytomegalovirus exposure and HLA in healthy donors. Study results and caveats: Reports indicated that the classifier achieved high specificity and sensitivity in diagnosing cytomegalovirus status. There were reportedly fewer N-insertions in an Asian-associated ancestry cluster than the roughly 700-donor mean, in a later analysis.

Germline V gene data show CDR1 as SGHTA and CDR2 as FQGTGA. V shed 1 base and J shed 2 bases, with 5 bases lying between them. This CDR3 spans 13 amino acids. Unrecorded immune exposure was likely among donors, who were nominally healthy when sampled. Use of 60 Vbeta and 13 Jbeta primers characterized the PCR. Authors' processing steps: Later, an analysis found roughly 80 million unique TCR beta chains, and 9.5 million to 12 million of these were shared. The table came from immunoSEQ multiplex PCR; TCRdb's copy has only in-frame clones and leaves some out. V and J calls and clone size are copied from that table; D and trimming were computed from the DNA. Of 150,000 to 200,000 clones listed, around three quarters are singletons. A remark on this clone: What it recognizes is unknown.

This rearrangement joins TRBV7-3 to TRBJ2-5; D gene unclear. Sequencing was carried out using PBMCs. The sequence derives from a woman between 50 and 59 years old in good health and CMV-seronegative. CDR3 bases: TGTGCCAGCAGCTTAAATTTACAAGAGACCCAGTACTTC. This gives the protein CASSLNLQETQYF.